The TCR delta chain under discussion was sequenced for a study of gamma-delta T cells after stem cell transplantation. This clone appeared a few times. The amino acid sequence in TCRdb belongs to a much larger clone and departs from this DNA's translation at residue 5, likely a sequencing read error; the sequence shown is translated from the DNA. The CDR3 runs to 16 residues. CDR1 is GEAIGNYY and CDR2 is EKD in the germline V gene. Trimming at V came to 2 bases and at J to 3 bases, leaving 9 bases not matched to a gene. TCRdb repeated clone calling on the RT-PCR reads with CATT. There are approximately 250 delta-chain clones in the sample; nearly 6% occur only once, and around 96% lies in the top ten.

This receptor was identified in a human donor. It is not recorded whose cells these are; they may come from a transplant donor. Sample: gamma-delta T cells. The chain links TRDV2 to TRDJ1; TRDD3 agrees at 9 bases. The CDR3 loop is CACDIVWGIGPDKLIF. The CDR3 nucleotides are TGTGCCTGTGACATCGTTTGGGGGATAGGACCCGATAAACTCATCTTT.